The 16 T cell receptor beta chains presented below share a single source sample, sequenced in a study of regulatory and conventional T cells in RAG deficiency (dated by TCRdb to the late 2010s). Before genomic DNA was extracted, regulatory T cells were isolated from blood as CD4+CD25-high CD127-low cells. The library was prepared using the immunoSEQ multiplex PCR assay. As stored in TCRdb, this immuneACCESS dataset retains in-frame rearrangements with V and J assigned. A fraction of the clones does not appear; measured against another copy, unresolved V genes explain less than half of the discrepancy, and the remainder lacks a known reason. This sample gives some 19,000 clones in total; roughly 87% of them show up just once. The biggest ten clones account for more than 1.4% of the sample. These data also formed part of another study, on regulatory T cells. As that second paper reports: In the multiplex PCR, 52 forward TRBV primers and 13 reverse TRBJ primers were used, and assay-based and computational corrections were applied for amplification bias.

Sequencing was performed on Tregs sorted from blood. These receptors came from a human donor in good health.

The rearrangement links TRBV19 to TRBJ1-2; TRBD1 matches 7 bases. The CDR3 covers 17 residues. Germline trimming cut 6 bases from V and 3 bases from J; bases unmatched to any gene: 16. Germline V gives CDR1 LNHDA, CDR2 SQIVND (reference sequence). CDR3 in amino acids: CASSPGTAARVYYGYTF. The DNA for the CDR3 is TGTGCCAGTAGCCCAGGGACAGCAGCCCGTGTCTACTATGGCTACACCTTC.

This sequence joins TRBV19 and TRBJ1-2; a weak D match, TRBD1 (5 bases). The germline V gene has CDR1 LNHDA and CDR2 SQIVND (reference sequence). Deletions cut 0 bases from V and 6 bases from J, with 14 bases between. The CDR3 is 15 amino acids. The CDR3 region is CASSIDVGAGHGYTF. The CDR3 nucleotides are TGTGCCAGTAGTATAGATGTAGGGGCGGGACATGGCTACACCTTC.

The genes are TRBV15 and TRBJ1-2; possible D gene TRBD1, 5 bases. Trimming pared 4 bases from V and 1 base from J, leaving 13 bases between. The CDR3 extends over 15 amino acids. Germline CDR1 reads LNHNV; CDR2 reads YYDKDF (reference sequence). The CDR3 region is CATSTSSGFNYGYTF. CDR3 DNA: TGTGCCACCAGCACGTCCTCAGGGTTTAACTATGGCTACACCTTC.

The rearrangement uses TRBV7-9 and TRBJ1-1; D perhaps matches TRBD1 (6 bases). Trimming removed 1 base at V and 2 bases at J, with 23 bases between. The CDR3 has 19 residues. Germline V gives CDR1 SEHNR, CDR2 FQNEAQ (reference sequence). The CDR3, as DNA: TGTGCCAGCAGCTTAGAGGTCAGGGGACGTTTGTCGCCTAACACTGAAGCTTTCTTT. Its translation: CASSLEVRGRLSPNTEAFF.

This chain connects TRBV20-1 to TRBJ2-7; a possible D gene is TRBD2 (5 bases). Germline-derived CDR1 and CDR2 are DFQATT and SNEGSKA (reference sequence). The ends were cut back, 3 bases at V and 3 bases at J, with 6 bases in the middle. The CDR3 length is 11 residues. CDR3 residues: CSARGVYEQYF. The CDR3 nucleotides read TGCAGTGCTAGGGGAGTCTACGAGCAGTACTTC.

This chain joins TRBV28 and TRBJ1-6; TRBD1 is a possible D gene (5 bases). Germline-derived CDR1 and CDR2 are MDHEN and SYDVKM. The V end lost 0 bases, the J end lost 8 bases, and 26 bases lay between the germline ends. The CDR3 contains 20 residues. The CDR3 nucleotides read TGTGCCAGCAGTTTATGGGGGGTTGTCGTTGACAGAAACGTTTATTCACCCCTCCACTTT. As protein: CASSLWGVVVDRNVYSPLHF.

The chain employs TRBV18 and TRBJ2-3; 7 bases agree with TRBD2. With 3 bases clipped from V and 4 bases from J, the junction kept 10 bases outside the gene matches. Germline CDR1 reads KGHSH; CDR2 reads LQKENI. The CDR3 totals 16 residues. This chain's CDR3 is CASSPGAGRFADTQYF. DNA for the CDR3: TGTGCCAGCTCACCGGGAGCGGGAAGGTTCGCAGATACGCAGTATTTT.

This sequence joins TRBV29-1 and TRBJ2-4; tentative D call: TRBD1 (6 bases). The CDR3 consists of 14 residues. CDR1 is SQVTM and CDR2 is ANQGSEA in the germline V gene. V was shortened by 4 bases and J by 4 bases, with 14 bases between the two germline ends. The CDR3 spells CSVAISGEKNIQYF. The CDR3 nucleotides read TGCAGCGTTGCCATATCAGGGGAGAAAAACATTCAGTACTTC.

V usage is TRBV7-9 and J usage is TRBJ2-1; TRBD2 agrees at 11 bases. The CDR3 is 15 amino acids. The J segment lost 4 bases and the V segment lost 7 bases, leaving 6 bases of the junction unmatched. From germline, CDR1 is SEHNR and CDR2 FQNEAQ (reference sequence). The chain's CDR3 is CASTTGTSGYNEQFF. DNA for the CDR3: TGTGCCAGCACAACAGGGACTAGCGGATACAATGAGCAGTTCTTC.

The chain's CDR3 is CASRLWPGQGNSPLHF. The CDR3 DNA reads TGTGCCAGCAGGCTTTGGCCGGGACAGGGAAATTCACCCCTCCACTTT. The V gene is TRBV5-5, the J gene TRBJ1-6, with 9 bases identical to TRBD1. Trimming cost V 5 bases and J 7 bases; bases outside gene matches: 10. CDR3 length: 16 residues. CDR1 is SGHKS, CDR2 YYEKEE, per germline (reference sequence).

The chain is built from TRBV19 and TRBJ2-7, with D uncertain. The germline V and J ends were trimmed by 5 bases and 2 bases, with 13 bases remaining between them. CDR3 length: 14 amino acids. Germline V CDR1 and CDR2: LNHDA, SQIVND (reference sequence). The CDR3 region has the DNA TGTGCCAGTAGTCTGGCGGCAGGAGCCTACGAGCAGTACTTC. It encodes CASSLAAGAYEQYF.

The chain links TRBV19 to TRBJ1-5, with 7 bases lining up with TRBD1. Looked up from germline, CDR1 is LNHDA and CDR2 is SQIVND (reference sequence). After removal of 7 bases from V and 4 bases from J, the junction contained 7 bases not matched to a gene. The CDR3 has 14 residues. This chain's CDR3 is CASTLTGVNQPQHF. The CDR3 DNA reads as TGTGCCAGTACCCTTACAGGGGTTAATCAGCCCCAGCATTTT.

This chain links TRBV6-5 with TRBJ1-5; 8 nucleotides agree with TRBD1. CDR1 MNHEY and CDR2 SVGAGI come from the germline V gene. The CDR3 covers 14 residues. After removal of 2 bases from V and 5 bases from J, the junction contained 2 bases not matched to a gene. In nucleotides, the CDR3 is TGTGCCAGCAGTTACCGACAGGGGTATCAGCCCCAGCATTTT. It codes for CASSYRQGYQPQHF.

The CDR3 DNA follows: TGTGCCTGGAGTGGGACAGGGGGGAAAACCTATAATTCACCCCTCCACTTT. Residues: CAWSGTGGKTYNSPLHF. The V call is TRBV30, the J call TRBJ1-6; TRBD1 aligns across 10 bases. Germline values: CDR1 GTSNPN, CDR2 SVGIG (reference sequence). CDR3 length: 17 amino acids. With 1 base clipped from V and 2 bases from J, the junction kept 5 bases outside the gene matches.

A note on this clone: One end of the junction does not line up with germline, which may come from a read error. The CDR3 here is CASSSDGQETQYF. The CDR3 DNA is TGTGCTAGCAGCTCGGACGGGCAAGAGACCCAGTACTTC. The rearrangement joins TRBV7-7 to TRBJ2-5, with no clear D. The CDR3 covers 13 residues. CDR1 is SSHAT and CDR2 is FNYEAQ in the germline V gene (reference sequence).

The chain combines TRBV5-1 with TRBJ2-1; TRBD2 matches 10 bases. The V and J ends lost 1 base and 6 bases, in that order; junction bases with no gene match: 4. CDR3 length: 15 amino acids. The germline V gene has CDR1 SGHRS and CDR2 YFSETQ. This CDR3 is CASSLYTSGINEQFF. In DNA form, the CDR3 reads TGCGCCAGCAGCTTGTATACTAGCGGGATCAATGAGCAGTTCTTC.